This section outlines one T cell receptor beta chain sequence together with its context. The CDR3 has 15 residues. This sample stems from a study of blood T cell repertoires in COVID-19. About the study: PBMCs, B-cell-depleted T cells, or T cells were the source of the cDNA or gDNA that made up the material.

The authors' processing: Amplification of reference gene primers provided the estimated nucleated cell counts. Using immunoSEQ multiplex PCR, the repertoire was profiled, and TCRdb retains in-frame clones only, with some absent. D and trimming come from the DNA, and the V and J calls and clone size come from that table. The repertoire includes about 160,000 clones, more than 75% of them detected once, and roughly 2% sits in the top ten. Material: peripheral blood. The TCR originated in a man in his 70s with acute or convalescent COVID-19. The chain links TRBV21-1 to TRBJ1-6; TRBD1, as called in the table, went unchecked against the DNA. TRBV21-1 is shown as a pseudogene. The CDR3 sequence is CASSTQRQANSPLHF. DNA for the CDR3: TGTGCCAGCAGCACCCAAAGACAGGCCAATTCACCCCTCCACTTT.